One sample yielded the 24 T cell receptor beta chains listed below, sequenced in a study of T-cell memory formation after mild COVID-19. TCRdb called the 5' RACE reads again in MiXCR, with one record for every CDR3 protein. The repertoire holds about 190,000 distinct CDR3 sequences, with around 19% as singletons. Sequenced sample: PBMCs or a T cell subset sorted from them (not recorded which). All receptors derive from an adult woman who had mild COVID-19 (a few samples of this study predate the infection). Cell type and time point are not known.

V usage is TRBV6-6 and J usage is TRBJ2-2; D is undetermined. V was pared by 2 bases and J by 1 base, with 5 bases between. The CDR3 runs 14 residues. Germline loops: CDR1 MNHNY, CDR2 SVGAGI (reference sequence). CDR3 region: CASSYRQNTGELFF. For the CDR3, the DNA is TGTGCCAGCAGTTACCGGCAGAACACCGGGGAGCTGTTTTTT.

The sample holds a few counts of this clonotype. CDR3 sequence (DNA): TGTGCCAGCAGTCCACAACAGGGGGTTGGCACTGAAGCTTTCTTT. This translates into CASSPQQGVGTEAFF. The J gene is TRBJ1-1, the V gene TRBV12-3 or TRBV12-4, with TRBD1 identical over 8 bases. The CDR3 runs to 15 residues. Trimming removed 5 bases from V and 4 bases from J; junction bases left unmatched: 9.

This clonotype was recorded many times. This sequence joins TRBV7-7 and TRBJ2-1, with 9 bases identical to TRBD2. The CDR3 contains 15 residues. Germline trimming cut 3 bases from V and 4 bases from J; bases unmatched to any gene: 4. Germline V gene lookup returns CDR1 SSHAT and CDR2 FNYEAQ (reference sequence). CDR3 in amino acids: CASSFSGGSYNEQFF. CDR3 DNA sequence: TGTGCCAGCAGCTTTAGCGGGGGCAGTTACAATGAGCAGTTCTTC.

This rearrangement joins TRBV9 to TRBJ2-3; maybe TRBD2 (6 bases). The CDR3 runs 16 residues. Germline V CDR1 and CDR2: SGDLS, YYNGEE. V was clipped by 4 bases and J by 1 base, with 16 bases between them. CDR3 sequence (DNA): TGTGCCAGCAGCCTCTCCTCGGGACTCGGCACAGATACGCAGTATTTT. Translation: CASSLSSGLGTDTQYF.

This clonotype was detected only a few times. J is TRBJ1-5 and V is TRBV6-5; D is undetermined. V lost 0 bases to trimming and J lost 6 bases, with 6 bases between them. The CDR3 runs to 13 residues. Germline values: CDR1 MNHEY, CDR2 SVGAGI. CDR3 in amino acids: CASSYSEAQPQHF. The CDR3 nucleotides are TGTGCCAGCAGTTACTCGGAGGCTCAGCCCCAGCATTTT.

The chain links TRBV7-3 to TRBJ2-1; 14 bases map to TRBD2. Germline V gives CDR1 SGHTA, CDR2 FQGTGA. The J segment lost 7 bases and the V segment lost 6 bases, leaving 8 bases of the junction unmatched. The CDR3 runs to 16 residues. In DNA form, the CDR3 reads TGTGCCAGCAGTCCCAGACTAGCGGGGGGGCAGAATGAGCAGTTCTTC. As protein: CASSPRLAGGQNEQFF.

Details on this clonotype: This sequence may be a read error, since a much larger clone differs from it by one base. The V gene is TRBV20-1, the J gene TRBJ2-1, with a tentative D call TRBD1 (6 bases). Germline V gives CDR1 DFQATT, CDR2 SNEGSKA (reference sequence). This CDR3 contains 14 residues. Trimming removed 5 bases from V and 12 bases from J, with 23 bases in between. The CDR3 region has the DNA TGCAGTGCTCACCCCGGGACGAAAAAAGGGGGGCAGTTCTTC. It specifies CSAHPGTKKGGQFF.

This clonotype has more than one count but fewer than ten. The chain has TRBV20-1 and TRBJ2-2; D gene uncertain. V lost 2 bases and J lost 5, with 9 bases in between. The CDR3 spans 13 residues. Germline CDR1 reads DFQATT; CDR2 reads SNEGSKA (reference sequence). The CDR3 spells CSARLGGTGELFF. The CDR3 bases are TGCAGTGCTAGACTGGGCGGAACCGGGGAGCTGTTTTTT.

The chain uses TRBV7-3 and TRBJ2-5; D call uncertain. CDR3 length: 16 residues. From germline, CDR1 is SGHTA and CDR2 FQGTGA. V lost 0 bases to trimming and J lost 0 bases, with 11 bases between them. The CDR3 loop reads CASSLTVSRNQETQYF. The CDR3 DNA reads as TGTGCCAGCAGCTTAACGGTCTCCCGCAACCAAGAGACCCAGTACTTC.

The chain is built from TRBV29-1 and TRBJ1-5; 9 bases agree with TRBD1. CDR3 length equals 14 residues. Unmatched junction bases numbered 8, after V lost 7 bases and J lost 4 bases. Germline CDR1 reads SQVTM; CDR2 reads ANQGSEA. Written as DNA, the CDR3 is TGCAGCGCAACGATTGGGACAGGGAATCAGCCCCAGCATTTT. Its translation is CSATIGTGNQPQHF.

This clonotype has a count of ten or more. J is TRBJ2-7 and V is TRBV2, with D possibly called TRBD1 or TRBD2 (5 bases each). The V gene lost 7 bases and the J gene lost 7 bases, with 23 bases spanning the gap. Per germline, CDR1 SNHLY and CDR2 FYNNEI. The CDR3 contains 15 residues. The CDR3 coding sequence is TGTGCCAGCATAGGAATTGGGACGATCCAAAGGGAGCAGTACTTC. Translated, it gives CASIGIGTIQREQYF.

This clonotype came up a few times. The chain employs TRBV4-3 and TRBJ1-5, with D hard to call. The germline gives CDR1 LGHNA, CDR2 YSLEER. Trimming pared 1 base from V and 6 bases from J, leaving 7 bases between. The CDR3 sequence is 13 residues long. This CDR3 is CASSQVEGQPQHF. The CDR3, as DNA: TGCGCCAGCAGCCAAGTGGAGGGTCAGCCCCAGCATTTT.

V gene TRBV5-1 combines with J gene TRBJ1-4; D gene ambiguous. Trimming took off 2 bases at V and 4 bases at J, with 21 bases between the two ends. The CDR3 sequence is 18 residues long. The germline CDR1 and CDR2 sequences are SGHRS and YFSETQ. The CDR3 DNA sequence: TGCGCCAGCAGCTTAGATCCGCTGGCAGCGGGGTTTAATGAAAAACTGTTTTTT. Protein: CASSLDPLAAGFNEKLFF.

This clonotype was seen only a few times. The chain has TRBV24-1 and TRBJ1-2, with D unresolved. The CDR3 spans 14 residues. The germline V gene has CDR1 KGHDR and CDR2 SFDVKD. Trimming removed 3 bases at V and 4 bases at J, with 11 bases between. The CDR3 DNA reads as TGTGCCACCAGTGATACCCGGCAGGTCTATGGCTACACCTTC. Its protein is CATSDTRQVYGYTF.

The chain recombines TRBV9 with TRBJ2-1, with TRBD2 matching 7 bases. Germline lookup yields CDR1 SGDLS and CDR2 YYNGEE. Trimming removed 4 bases from V and 4 bases from J; junction bases left unmatched: 11. This CDR3 comprises 16 residues. The CDR3 loop reads CASSPRGTTDYNEQFF. The CDR3 DNA sequence: TGTGCCAGCAGCCCCCGCGGGACTACCGATTACAATGAGCAGTTCTTC.

The chain uses TRBV10-3 and TRBJ2-3; either TRBD1 or TRBD2 may supply D (5 bases each). The CDR3 spans 16 residues. Deletions cut 3 bases from V and 0 bases from J, with 13 bases between. The V gene's germline CDR1 is ENHRY and CDR2 SYGVKD. The CDR3 sequence: CAISDYGAPSTDTQYF. The CDR3 bases are TGTGCCATCAGTGACTACGGGGCACCAAGCACAGATACGCAGTATTTT.

This clonotype occurred a few times. The chain carries TRBV9 and TRBJ1-1; the match to TRBD1 covers 8 bases. The CDR3 extends over 15 amino acids. The germline V gene has CDR1 SGDLS and CDR2 YYNGEE. Trimming at V came to 4 bases and at J to 1 base, leaving 6 bases not matched to a gene. CDR3 bases: TGTGCCAGCAGCCCAAGGACAGGGACGAACACTGAAGCTTTCTTT. Its translation: CASSPRTGTNTEAFF.

This clonotype turned up a few times. The genes are TRBV20-1 and TRBJ2-5; 11 nucleotides agree with TRBD2. Germline lookup yields CDR1 DFQATT and CDR2 SNEGSKA (reference sequence). Trimming removed 5 bases from V and 6 bases from J; junction bases left unmatched: 8. The CDR3 is 14 residues long. DNA for the CDR3: TGCAGTGCTGGTAGCGGGGGGGTTCGGAAGACCCAGTACTTC. This gives the protein CSAGSGGVRKTQYF.

The J gene is TRBJ1-6, the V gene TRBV6-6; D remains ambiguous. CDR1 and CDR2 (germline): MNHNY, SVGAGI (reference sequence). The CDR3 is 12 amino acids. V dropped 2 bases and J dropped 7 bases, with 3 bases sitting between them. The CDR3 loop reads CASSYSNSPLHF. CDR3 nucleotide sequence: TGTGCCAGCAGTTACAGCAATTCACCCCTCCACTTT.

V and J are TRBV12-3 or TRBV12-4 and TRBJ1-2; D uncertain. This CDR3 has 13 amino acids. V lost 2 bases and J lost 2, with 6 bases in between. Here the CDR3 DNA reads TGTGCCAGCAGTTTACAGGTGAACTATGGCTACACCTTC. Translating gives CASSLQVNYGYTF.

V gene TRBV27 combines with J gene TRBJ2-5, with D perhaps matching TRBD1 or TRBD2 (6 bases each). Germline CDR1 reads MNHEY; CDR2 reads SMNVEV (reference sequence). V was shortened by 4 bases and J by 5 bases, with 14 bases between the two germline ends. The CDR3 spans 14 residues. In DNA, the CDR3 is TGTGCCAGCAGTTCGCCCCGGGGGCGGGAGACCCAGTACTTC. This codes for CASSSPRGRETQYF.

The chain uses TRBV5-6 and TRBJ2-3; D is undetermined. Germline values: CDR1 SGHDT, CDR2 YYEEEE. The V end was cut by 4 bases, the J end by 0 bases, with 6 bases between. The length of the CDR3 is 13 residues. The CDR3 sequence is CASSIGSTDTQYF. For the CDR3, the DNA is TGTGCCAGCAGCATCGGGAGCACAGATACGCAGTATTTT. The full variable domain, with the rest looked up from reference TRBV5-6 and TRBJ2-3, is DAGVTQSPTHLIKTRGQQVTLRCSPKSGHDTVSWYQQALGQGPQFIFQYYEEEERQRGNFPDRFSGHQFPNYSSELNVNALLLGDSALYLCASSIGSTDTQYFGPGTRLTVL.

This clonotype was seen only a few times. The V call is TRBV6-1, the J call TRBJ2-1; 8 nucleotides agree with TRBD1. V trimming: 7 bases; J trimming: 3 bases; junction bases outside the gene matches: 5. This CDR3 has 14 amino acids. In germline, CDR1 is MNHNS, CDR2 SASEGT. CDR3 in DNA: TGTGCCAGCAAAGCAGGGGGCAGCTACAATGAGCAGTTCTTC. Amino acid sequence: CASKAGGSYNEQFF.

This clonotype was counted a few times. The chain combines TRBV7-3 with TRBJ1-1; no firm D call. CDR3 size: 13 residues. Germline assignment: CDR1 SGHTA and CDR2 FQGTGA. The V and J ends lost 4 bases and 4 bases respectively, with 10 bases between them. CDR3 residues: CASSSGLGTEAFF. The DNA of the CDR3 is TGTGCCAGCAGCTCTGGGCTGGGCACTGAAGCTTTCTTT.